Each of the 20 T cell receptor beta chains below was sequenced from the same sample in a study of sequential checkpoint blockade in melanoma. Assay used: immunoSEQ multiplex PCR; TCRdb lists only in-frame clones, some missing. The data hold around 41,000 clones, with 86% observed a single time. This sample's treatment: randomized to nivolumab then ipilimumab (arm A) or the reverse (arm B). The sequencing used CD8+ T cells sorted from blood (inferred from file names), collected from a patient given nivolumab and ipilimumab in sequence. The receptors originated from a human donor with melanoma.

The rearrangement uses TRBV30 and TRBJ2-7, with D perhaps TRBD1 (5 bases). CDR1 and CDR2 from the germline V gene are GTSNPN and SVGIG (reference sequence). This CDR3 comprises 13 residues. The V end lost 5 bases, the J end lost 0 bases, and 11 bases lay between the germline ends. CDR3 residues: CAWEIDSSYEQYF. The DNA of the CDR3 is TGTGCCTGGGAAATAGACAGCTCCTACGAGCAGTACTTC.

This clone was picked up one time. This chain connects TRBV28 to TRBJ2-1; D not certain. Trimming removed 3 bases from V and 6 bases from J, with 3 bases in between. Germline CDR1 and CDR2: MDHEN and SYDVKM. The CDR3 extends over 11 amino acids. This CDR3 reads CASSLSNEQFF. CDR3 nucleotides: TGTGCCAGCAGTTTGAGCAATGAGCAGTTCTTC.

The rearrangement links TRBV27 to TRBJ2-1, with 10 bases fitting TRBD2. V shed 6 bases and J 9 bases; nucleotides not matched to a gene: 8. The length of the CDR3 is 14 residues. Germline V gene data show CDR1 as MNHEY and CDR2 as SMNVEV (reference sequence). The CDR3 bases are TGTGCCAGCAGATTGGGGCTAGCGGGAGTTGAGCAGTTCTTC. It is translated as CASRLGLAGVEQFF.

V and J are TRBV28 and TRBJ2-7; D not certain. Looked up from germline, CDR1 is MDHEN and CDR2 is SYDVKM. V was cut by 3 bases and J by 2 bases, with 8 bases left in between. This CDR3 has 13 amino acids. Written as DNA, the CDR3 is TGTGCCAGCAGTTTGTGGCAGGCCTACGAGCAGTACTTC. It codes for CASSLWQAYEQYF.

This clone was picked up one time. V and J are TRBV14 and TRBJ2-3; 12 positions agree with TRBD2. The CDR3 length is 16 residues. CDR1 and CDR2 from the germline V gene are SGHDN and FVKESK. V shed 1 base, J shed 4 bases, and the junction held 3 bases outside the gene matches. CDR3 bases: TGTGCCAGCAGCCAAGTTCTAGCGGGAGGGGCAGATACGCAGTATTTT. Translated, it gives CASSQVLAGGADTQYF.

The chain carries TRBV27 and TRBJ2-7, with D maybe TRBD2 (5 bases). The ends were cut back, 7 bases at V and 5 bases at J, with 21 bases in the middle. CDR1 and CDR2 (germline): MNHEY, SMNVEV (reference sequence). CDR3 length: 15 amino acids. CDR3 DNA sequence: TGTGCCAGCAACCATGGGCAGGAAGCGGTCCACGAGCAGTACGTC. It codes for CASNHGQEAVHEQYV.

J is TRBJ2-6 and V is TRBV6-4; a weak D match, TRBD1 (6 bases). The CDR3 covers 15 residues. Between the trimmed V and J ends, which lost 4 bases and 4 bases, there was a span of 11 bases. Germline CDR1 is MRHNA and CDR2 is SNTAGT. The CDR3 region has the DNA TGTGCCAGCAGTGTATCAGGGGCCGGGGCCAACGTCCTGACTTTC. Encoded protein: CASSVSGAGANVLTF.

There are a few counts of this clone. The chain recombines TRBV19 with TRBJ1-1; TRBD1 agrees at 7 bases. This CDR3 is built from 14 residues. The germline gives CDR1 LNHDA, CDR2 SQIVND (reference sequence). V lost 5 bases, J lost 1 base, and 4 bases stayed unmatched. CDR3 sequence reads: CASSPWTGNTEAFF. The CDR3 DNA reads TGTGCCAGTAGTCCCTGGACAGGGAACACTGAAGCTTTCTTT.

This clone was picked up one time. The genes are TRBV9 and TRBJ2-1; no firm D call. In germline, CDR1 is SGDLS, CDR2 YYNGEE. CDR3 length equals 15 residues. V lost 0 bases to trimming and J lost 3 bases, with 10 bases between them. The CDR3 sequence: CASSVGSQIYNEQFF. CDR3 sequence (DNA): TGTGCCAGCAGCGTAGGATCCCAGATCTACAATGAGCAGTTCTTC.

The DNA of the CDR3 is TGTGCCAGCAGCCCCGTAGAGGATCACGAGCAGTACTTC. It specifies CASSPVEDHEQYF. The gene calls are TRBV6-5 and TRBJ2-7; D uncertain. V gave up 6 bases and J gave up 5 bases, with 14 bases separating them. The germline CDR1 and CDR2 sequences are MNHEY and SVGAGI. This CDR3 is built from 13 residues.

The chain recombines TRBV27 with TRBJ2-7; D possibly corresponds to TRBD2 (7 bases). Germline V gene sequence: CDR1 MNHEY, CDR2 SMNVEV (reference sequence). V gave up 0 bases and J gave up 6 bases, with 9 bases separating them. The CDR3 runs to 13 residues. The CDR3 DNA is TGTGCCAGCAGTTTATCGGGGGGGCGCGAGCAGTACTTC. This codes for CASSLSGGREQYF.

The rearrangement uses TRBV30 and TRBJ2-1; TRBD2 agrees at 13 bases. The CDR3 runs to 13 residues. Germline V CDR1 and CDR2: GTSNPN, SVGIG (reference sequence). V lost 7 bases, J lost 5 bases, and 2 bases stayed unmatched. As DNA, the CDR3 is TGTGCCTCCGGACTAGCGGGAGACAATGAGCAGTTCTTC. Translating it yields CASGLAGDNEQFF.

The gene calls are TRBV28 and TRBJ2-1; no clear D gene. This CDR3 comprises 13 residues. From germline, CDR1 is MDHEN and CDR2 SYDVKM. With 7 bases removed from V and 5 bases from J, the gap between germline ends came to 12 bases. CDR3 loop: CASKSLDNNEQFF. The CDR3 DNA is TGTGCCAGCAAAAGTTTAGATAACAATGAGCAGTTCTTC.

This chain links TRBV19 with TRBJ2-7, with no clear D. The CDR3 covers 11 residues. Germline CDR1 and CDR2: LNHDA and SQIVND (reference sequence). V was cut by 3 bases and J by 2 bases, with 2 bases left in between. The CDR3 loop reads CASSIAYEQYF. CDR3 DNA: TGTGCCAGTAGTATCGCCTACGAGCAGTACTTC.

Of note for this clone: In the same sample, other DNA sequences code for this CDR3. V gene TRBV27 combines with J gene TRBJ2-7; D perhaps matches TRBD1 (5 bases). CDR1 is MNHEY, CDR2 SMNVEV, per germline (reference sequence). The CDR3 covers 13 residues. V lost 6 bases and J lost 1, with 10 bases in between. CDR3 in amino acids: CASSLGPSYEQYF. The CDR3 bases are TGTGCCAGCAGCCTGGGGCCTTCCTACGAGCAGTACTTC.

The V and J genes are TRBV10-3 and TRBJ1-2, with 8 bases lining up with TRBD1. V lost 2 bases, J lost 4 bases, and 9 bases stayed unmatched. Germline assignment: CDR1 ENHRY and CDR2 SYGVKD. The CDR3 covers 16 residues. The CDR3 here is CAISETETGVGYGYTF. The CDR3 bases are TGTGCCATCAGTGAGACCGAGACAGGGGTCGGCTATGGCTACACCTTC.

V gene TRBV30 combines with J gene TRBJ1-3, with D tentatively TRBD1 (6 bases). This CDR3 has 13 amino acids. Trimming removed 0 bases at V and 7 bases at J, with 10 bases between. Germline CDR1 and CDR2: GTSNPN and SVGIG (reference sequence). CDR3 DNA: TGTGCCTGGAGTGTCCAAAGGGGGAACACCATATATTTT. Its translation is CAWSVQRGNTIYF.

The rearrangement joins TRBV7-8 to TRBJ2-3; 12 bases match TRBD2. The trim removed 5 bases at V and 3 bases at J, leaving 3 bases unmatched. The CDR3 has 15 residues. CDR1 is SGHVS and CDR2 is FQNEAQ in the germline V gene. The CDR3 spells CASSRGLAGTDTQYF. The CDR3 nucleotides are TGTGCCAGCAGCCGAGGACTAGCGGGAACAGATACGCAGTATTTT.

J is TRBJ1-2 and V is TRBV6-5, with unresolved D. Germline values: CDR1 MNHEY, CDR2 SVGAGI. This CDR3 spans 13 amino acids. V lost 2 bases to trimming and J lost 0 bases, with 4 bases between them. The DNA of the CDR3 is TGTGCCAGCAGTTACGGAGCTAACTATGGCTACACCTTC. This translates into CASSYGANYGYTF.

The J gene is TRBJ2-1, the V gene TRBV7-2; TRBD2 aligns across 7 bases. CDR3 size: 15 residues. After removal of 4 bases from V and 0 bases from J, the junction contained 3 bases not matched to a gene. In germline, CDR1 is SGHTA, CDR2 FQGNSA. This CDR3 reads CASSSSGASYNEQFF. The CDR3 DNA reads as TGTGCCAGCAGCTCCAGCGGGGCCTCCTACAATGAGCAGTTCTTC.